This T cell receptor beta chain derives from a study of T cell changes during pregnancy in multiple sclerosis. Germline V CDR1 and CDR2: MNHEY, SVGAGI. V dropped 2 bases and J dropped 4 bases, with 12 bases sitting between them. The CDR3 contains 15 residues. TCRdb's copy holds only in-frame clones and misses some; the assay was immunoSEQ multiplex PCR. The sample records about 92,000 clones, approximately 92% being singletons. The J gene is TRBJ2-1, the V gene TRBV6-5; TRBD1 is a possible D gene (5 bases). This material consisted of peripheral blood, taken in the first trimester of pregnancy. This TCR derives from a female donor with multiple sclerosis, enrolled in a pregnancy study. CDR3 loop: CASSYGRRGYNEQFF. CDR3 sequence (DNA): TGTGCCAGCAGTTACGGGCGAAGGGGTTACAATGAGCAGTTCTTC.